The next 12 T cell receptor beta chains were all read from a single sample in a study of CD8 T cells in Susac syndrome (dated by TCRdb to about 2019). Preparation of the library involved the immunoSEQ multiplex PCR assay. RNA was extracted with the RNeasy kit and roughly 0.45 to 1 ug was reverse transcribed using random hexamers. In TCRdb, the public reads were trimmed at Q25 with fastp and aligned with MiXCR, with productive beta chains retained. Each CDR3 protein appears once, grouped with its most common genes and DNA. In this sample the table shows over 130,000 distinct CDR3 sequences, approximately 95% of which occur a single time. 0.14% of the sample lies in the top ten. The sample was CD4+ T cells from PBMCs. The receptors were sampled from a human donor with Susac syndrome.

The chain is built from TRBV10-3 and TRBJ2-2; D remains unclear. This CDR3 spans 13 amino acids. Germline CDR1 is ENHRY and CDR2 is SYGVKD. The V end was cut by 2 bases, the J end by 7 bases, with 8 bases between. CDR3 sequence: CAISEIPLGELFF. The CDR3 DNA reads as TGTGCCATCAGTGAGATCCCCCTCGGGGAGCTGTTTTTT.

This chain uses TRBV4-3 with TRBJ2-1; D is unclear. The length of the CDR3 is 14 residues. Germline lookup yields CDR1 LGHNA and CDR2 YSLEER. Trimming removed 1 base from V and 4 bases from J, with 8 bases in between. CDR3 coding DNA: TGCGCCAGCAGCCAAGTGTACGCTTACAATGAGCAGTTCTTC. Its protein is CASSQVYAYNEQFF.

This clonotype showed up just once. The chain couples TRBV3-1 to TRBJ2-1; D gene ambiguous. Germline CDR1 LGHDT, CDR2 YNNKEL (reference sequence). CDR3 size: 15 residues. Trimming left V 4 bases short and J 6 bases short, with 16 bases between. The CDR3: CASSPASNYGNEQFF. The CDR3 nucleotides are TGTGCCAGCAGCCCCGCATCCAACTACGGCAATGAGCAGTTCTTC.

In its sample, this clonotype was seen once. The chain recombines TRBV5-4 with TRBJ2-1; the match to TRBD2 covers 12 bases. The V gene end was trimmed by 2 bases and the J gene end by 6 bases; junction bases not matched to a gene: 6. This CDR3 contains 16 residues. Germline V gene lookup returns CDR1 SGHNT and CDR2 YYREEE (reference sequence). The CDR3 DNA sequence: TGTGCCAGCAGCTTACCGACTAGCGGGAGTGTCAATGAGCAGTTCTTC. Its translation: CASSLPTSGSVNEQFF.

J is TRBJ1-1 and V is TRBV30; D gene unclear. The V end lost 1 base, the J end lost 8 bases, and 8 bases lay between the germline ends. The germline V gene has CDR1 GTSNPN and CDR2 SVGIG (reference sequence). This CDR3 is built from 11 residues. The CDR3 region is CAWSGVQEAFF. The DNA of the CDR3 is TGTGCCTGGAGTGGGGTCCAGGAAGCTTTCTTT. The full variable domain, in which reference TRBV30 and TRBJ1-1 provide the parts outside the CDR3, is SQTIHQWPATLVQPVGSPLSLECTVEGTSNPNLYWYRQAAGRGLQLLFYSVGIGQISSEVPQNLSASRPQDRQFILSSKKLLLSDSGFYLCAWSGVQEAFFGQGTRLTVV.

The table lists this clonotype with a count of one. The chain combines TRBV2 with TRBJ1-6, with D perhaps TRBD1 (6 bases). V was pared by 6 bases and J by 4 bases, with 13 bases between. The CDR3 length is 15 residues. In germline, CDR1 is SNHLY, CDR2 FYNNEI. CDR3 residues: CASRTGQEYNSPLHF. For the CDR3, the DNA is TGTGCCAGCAGGACAGGCCAGGAATATAATTCACCCCTCCACTTT.

The chain is built from TRBV20-1 and TRBJ1-1; 8 positions agree with TRBD1. CDR1 and CDR2 from the germline V gene are DFQATT and SNEGSKA (reference sequence). CDR3 size: 13 residues. V was pared by 1 base and J by 3 bases, with 1 base of the junction left unmatched. The CDR3 region is CSARVTGDTEAFF. In DNA form, the CDR3 reads TGCAGTGCTAGAGTGACAGGGGACACTGAAGCTTTCTTT.

The chain has TRBV28 and TRBJ2-4; 9 bases agree with TRBD2. Germline CDR1 MDHEN, CDR2 SYDVKM. The ends lost 3 bases at V and 15 bases at J; junction bases unmatched: 6. The length of the CDR3 is 12 residues. Here the CDR3 reads CASSFRREGMYF. In DNA, the CDR3 is TGTGCCAGCAGTTTCCGGCGGGAGGGAATGTACTTC.

The V and J genes are TRBV20-1 and TRBJ1-2, with D perhaps TRBD1 (6 bases). CDR3 length: 13 residues. CDR1 DFQATT and CDR2 SNEGSKA come from the germline V gene (reference sequence). V lost 0 bases and J 6 bases, leaving 11 bases between the germline ends. This chain's CDR3 is CSARDTGWDGYTF. The CDR3 DNA reads TGCAGTGCTAGAGATACAGGGTGGGATGGCTACACCTTC.

This chain uses TRBV24-1 with TRBJ2-7, with D possibly TRBD1 on 6 matching bases. The ends were cut back, 5 bases at V and 1 base at J, with 11 bases in the middle. From germline, CDR1 is KGHDR and CDR2 SFDVKD. This CDR3 has 14 amino acids. The CDR3 nucleotides are TGTGCCACCAGTGCCAAGAGGGGGTCCTACGAGCAGTACTTC. Residues: CATSAKRGSYEQYF.

The CDR3: CASSPISGNEQFF. As DNA, the CDR3 is TGTGCCAGTAGCCCCATCTCTGGCAATGAGCAGTTCTTC. The rearrangement joins TRBV19 to TRBJ2-1; D remains ambiguous. Germline CDR1 LNHDA, CDR2 SQIVND (reference sequence). CDR3 length: 13 amino acids. Trimming shortened V by 6 bases and J by 6 bases, and 12 bases separated the two germline ends.

DNA of the CDR3: TGTGCCAGCAGCTTACAGGGGAACAACTACAATGAGCAGTTCTTC. This codes for CASSLQGNNYNEQFF. V is TRBV11-2 and J is TRBJ2-1; D is possibly TRBD1 (6 bases). V lost 2 bases to trimming and J lost 3 bases, with 11 bases between them. The germline gives CDR1 SGHAT, CDR2 FQNNGV. This CDR3 is built from 15 residues.